This T cell receptor beta chain came from a study of blood T cell repertoires in COVID-19 (TCRdb year 2020). Looking at the study overall: Collaborator samples came from the United States, Italy and Spain and covered acute and convalescent phases of COVID-19. The samples were drawn from the first 160 participants of the ongoing ImmuneRACE study and from more than 1,000 subjects provided by 6 global collaborators. The material from the prospective study consisted of cDNA or gDNA derived from T cells, B-cell-depleted T cells, or PBMCs. HLA class I and class II types, where available, came from metadata supplied by the sample provider rather than from assay-based typing. Deeply sampled blood TCRbeta repertoires from subjects exposed to, actively infected with, or recovered from COVID-19 were included in the dataset. Nearly every sample came with metadata listing a de-identified subject ID, COVID-19 status, age in years and sex. The repertoires were released in a freely available public database meant as a resource for research on the immune response to SARS-CoV-2. What the work shows at the level of the full study, not this receptor alone: The quantity of clinical and demographic metadata differed by source and by participant and was supplied without curation.

Participants in the prospective study were aged 18 to 89 years, lived in 20 to 25 United States geographic areas, and enrolled through a virtual design. In the prospective study, cohorts were assigned on the basis of participant-reported clinical history obtained from a screening survey and a study questionnaire. Recovered participants in ImmuneRACE Cohort 3 were defined as having two consecutive negative NP/OP PCR tests, clearance from a healthcare professional, or resolution of symptoms. In the prospective study, whole blood, serum and a nasopharyngeal or oropharyngeal swab were collected from each participant by mobile phlebotomists. Participants in the prospective study had the option to provide additional blood draws and questionnaires over a 2-month period. Before DNA extraction, blood samples from the prospective study were shipped at room temperature or frozen. TCRbeta CDR3 regions were amplified from genomic DNA using the immunoSEQ Assay, a bias-controlled multiplex PCR. Processing in the source paper ran as follows. The number of nucleated cells in each sample was estimated from the amplification of reference gene primers within the assay. Sequence reads were collapsed and filtered to measure the absolute abundance of every unique TCRbeta CDR3 rearrangement. For each sample, productive Simpson clonality was calculated as the square root of Simpson's diversity index over productive rearrangements. This is the immuneACCESS table as TCRdb keeps it, with only in-frame sequences that have V and J called. A part of the clones is gone; compared with another copy, unresolved V genes explain less than half, and the rest is unexplained. V and J calls and clone size come straight from that table; D and trimming were deduced from the DNA. Recorded for this sample are roughly 360,000 clones; over 75% of them occurred a single time. The ten top clones hold about 1.5% of the sample.

Concerning this clone: This receptor's antigen is unknown. Per-nucleotide qualities are absent, and no much larger clonotype sits a single base away.

The CDR3 covers 15 residues, taking in both the cysteine and the phenylalanine. CDR3 DNA only is kept here, 45 bases in frame from base 1. V and J are trimmed by 3 bases and 1 base, and the gene matches miss 4 bases of the junction. The germline V gene (reference sequence) sets CDR1 to SEHNR and CDR2 to FQNEAQ. Sequencing input: PBMCs or T cells enriched from blood (not recorded which). The rearranged chain carries TRBV7-9 and TRBJ2-5; 8 middle bases align to TRBD2. This TCR derives from a man aged 25-40 years who had recovered from COVID-19. Here the CDR3 is given as CASSFSRGVQETQYF. The DNA sequence reads TGTGCCAGCAGCTTTTCGCGGGGGGTCCAAGAGACCCAGTACTTC.